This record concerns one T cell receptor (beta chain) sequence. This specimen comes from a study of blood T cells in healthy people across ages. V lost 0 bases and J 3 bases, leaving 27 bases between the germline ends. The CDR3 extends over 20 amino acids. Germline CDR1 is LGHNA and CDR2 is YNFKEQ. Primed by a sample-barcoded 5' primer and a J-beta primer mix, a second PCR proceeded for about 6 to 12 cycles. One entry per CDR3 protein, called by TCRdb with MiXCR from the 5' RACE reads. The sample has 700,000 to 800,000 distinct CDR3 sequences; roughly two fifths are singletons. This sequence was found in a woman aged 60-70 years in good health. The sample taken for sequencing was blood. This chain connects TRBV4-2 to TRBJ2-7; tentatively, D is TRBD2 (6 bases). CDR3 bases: TGTGCCAGCAGCCAAGATGGGGCAGGGTTGATCGGGAGTCGGGACTACGAGCAGTACTTC. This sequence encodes CASSQDGAGLIGSRDYEQYF.